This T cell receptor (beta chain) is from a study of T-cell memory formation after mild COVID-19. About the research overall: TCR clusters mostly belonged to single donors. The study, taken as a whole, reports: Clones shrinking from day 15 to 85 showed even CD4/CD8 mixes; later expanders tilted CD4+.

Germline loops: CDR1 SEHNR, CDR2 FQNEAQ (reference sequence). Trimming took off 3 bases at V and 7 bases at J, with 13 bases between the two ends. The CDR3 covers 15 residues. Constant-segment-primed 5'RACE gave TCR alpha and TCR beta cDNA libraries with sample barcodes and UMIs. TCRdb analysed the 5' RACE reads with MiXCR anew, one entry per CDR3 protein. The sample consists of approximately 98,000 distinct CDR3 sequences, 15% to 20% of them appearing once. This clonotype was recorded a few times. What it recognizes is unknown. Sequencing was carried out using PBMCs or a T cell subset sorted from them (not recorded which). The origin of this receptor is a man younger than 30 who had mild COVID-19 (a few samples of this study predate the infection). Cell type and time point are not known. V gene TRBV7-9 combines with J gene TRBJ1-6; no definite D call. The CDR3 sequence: CASSFGGRPNSPLHF. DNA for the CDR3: TGTGCCAGCAGCTTTGGAGGACGGCCAAATTCACCCCTCCACTTT.